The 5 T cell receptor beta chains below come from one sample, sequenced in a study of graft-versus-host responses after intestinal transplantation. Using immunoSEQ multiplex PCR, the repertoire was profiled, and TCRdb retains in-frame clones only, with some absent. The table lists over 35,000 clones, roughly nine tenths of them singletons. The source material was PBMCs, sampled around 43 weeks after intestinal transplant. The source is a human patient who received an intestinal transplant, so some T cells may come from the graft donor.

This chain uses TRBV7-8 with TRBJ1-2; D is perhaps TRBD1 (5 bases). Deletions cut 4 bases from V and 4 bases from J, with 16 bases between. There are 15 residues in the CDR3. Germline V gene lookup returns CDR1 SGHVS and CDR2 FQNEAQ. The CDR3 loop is CASSSPGMWGYGYTF. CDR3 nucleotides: TGTGCCAGCAGCTCTCCAGGGATGTGGGGCTATGGCTACACCTTC.

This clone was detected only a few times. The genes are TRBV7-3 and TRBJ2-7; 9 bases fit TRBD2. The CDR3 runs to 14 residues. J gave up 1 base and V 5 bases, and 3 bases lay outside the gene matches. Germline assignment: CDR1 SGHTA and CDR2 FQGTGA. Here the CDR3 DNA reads TGTGCCAGCAGCCTTCTAGCGGGATCCTACGAGCAGTACTTC. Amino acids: CASSLLAGSYEQYF.

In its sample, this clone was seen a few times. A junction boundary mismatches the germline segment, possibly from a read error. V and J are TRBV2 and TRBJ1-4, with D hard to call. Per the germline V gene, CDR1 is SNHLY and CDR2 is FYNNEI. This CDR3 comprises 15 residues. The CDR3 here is CASREGLATNEKLFF. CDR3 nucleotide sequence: TGTGCCAGCAGGGAAGGACTTGCAACTAATGAAAAACTGTTTTTT.

CDR3 sequence: CASSPETVYRGPTYEQYF. CDR3 nucleotide sequence: TGTGCCAGCTCACCAGAAACAGTCTACAGGGGGCCAACCTACGAGCAGTACTTC. The rearrangement joins TRBV18 to TRBJ2-5; 9 nucleotides align to TRBD1. The J call is doubtful: the DNA matches TRBJ2-7 better. Germline V CDR1 and CDR2: KGHSH, LQKENI. This CDR3 has 18 amino acids.

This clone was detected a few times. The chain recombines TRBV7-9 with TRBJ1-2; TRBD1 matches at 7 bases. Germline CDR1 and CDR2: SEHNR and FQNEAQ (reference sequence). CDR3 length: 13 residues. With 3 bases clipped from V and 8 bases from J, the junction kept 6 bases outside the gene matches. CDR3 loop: CASSLGTGVGYTF. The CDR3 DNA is TGTGCCAGCAGCTTGGGTACAGGGGTAGGCTACACCTTC. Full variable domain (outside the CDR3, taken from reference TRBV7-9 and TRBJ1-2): DTGVSQNPRHKITKRGQNVTFRCDPISEHNRLYWYRQTLGQGPEFLTYFQNEAQLEKSRLLSDRFSAERPKGSFSTLEIQRTEQGDSAMYLCASSLGTGVGYTFGSGTRLTVV.